This record looks at one T cell receptor beta chain sequence and its context. This sample is part of a study of cytotoxic CD8 clonotypes in ibrutinib-treated CLL. For the study at large: IGHV unmutated around 17; relapsed/refractory fewer than 13; treatment-naive some 14.

Assay: immunoSEQ multiplex PCR; the TCRdb copy retains only in-frame clones and omits some. The sample gives about 330,000 clones, about 64% of which show up once; roughly 6% is in the top ten. V was trimmed by 6 bases and J by 6 bases, leaving 13 bases between them. The CDR3 spans 13 residues. The germline V gene has CDR1 MNHEY and CDR2 SMNVEV (reference sequence). This TCR was sampled from a human donor with chronic lymphocytic leukemia. The source material was PBMCs, sampled after 36 months of ibrutinib treatment. The chain is built from TRBV27 and TRBJ2-3; D is undetermined. The CDR3 region is CASSLTRLDTQYF. In DNA, the CDR3 is TGTGCCAGCAGCCTGACCAGGCTGGATACGCAGTATTTT.